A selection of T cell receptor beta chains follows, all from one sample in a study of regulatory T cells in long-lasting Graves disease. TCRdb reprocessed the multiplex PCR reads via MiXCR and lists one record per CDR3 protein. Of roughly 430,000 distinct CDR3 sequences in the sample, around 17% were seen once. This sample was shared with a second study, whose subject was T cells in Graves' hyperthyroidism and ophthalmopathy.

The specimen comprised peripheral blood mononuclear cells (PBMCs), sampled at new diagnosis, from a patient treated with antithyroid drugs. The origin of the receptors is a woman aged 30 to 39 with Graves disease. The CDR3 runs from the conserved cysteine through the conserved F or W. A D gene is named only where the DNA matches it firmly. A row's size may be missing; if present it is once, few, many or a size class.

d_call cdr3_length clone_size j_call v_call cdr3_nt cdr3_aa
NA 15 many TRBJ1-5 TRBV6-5 TGTGCCAGCAGTTACCCAGGTACCCTCAATCAGCCCCAGCATTTT CASSYPGTLNQPQHF
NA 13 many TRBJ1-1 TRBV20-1 TGCAGTGCTAGGGGGGGAGGGAACACTGAAGCTTTCTTT CSARGGGNTEAFF
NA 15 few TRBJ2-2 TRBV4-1 TGCGCCAGCAGATGGACTCCCTTGAACACCGGGGAGCTGTTTTTT CASRWTPLNTGELFF
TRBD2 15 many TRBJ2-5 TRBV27 TGTGCCAGCATGGGACTAGCGGGAATCCAAGAGACCCAGTACTTC CASMGLAGIQETQYF
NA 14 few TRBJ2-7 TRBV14 TGTGCCAGCAGCCAAGTTGGTAAGACCCACGAGCAGTACTTC CASSQVGKTHEQYF
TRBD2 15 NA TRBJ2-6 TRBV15 TGTGCCACCAGCACGGGGGGGGGCGGGGCCAACGTCCTGACTTTC CATSTGGGGANVLTF
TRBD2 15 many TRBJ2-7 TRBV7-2 TGTGCCAGCAGCTTAGTGGCGGGAGGGATCCACGAGCAGTACTTC CASSLVAGGIHEQYF
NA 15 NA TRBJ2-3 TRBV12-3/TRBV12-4 TGTGCCAGCAGTGATCCGATAGCAGACACAGATACGCAGTATTTT CASSDPIADTDTQYF
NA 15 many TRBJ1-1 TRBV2 TGTGCCAGCAGTGAGCCCGGACAGTCGAACACTGAAGCTTTCTTT CASSEPGQSNTEAFF
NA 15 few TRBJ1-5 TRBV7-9 TGTGCCAGCAGCTTAGCTGGAGGGGCCAATCAGCCCCAGCATTTT CASSLAGGANQPQHF
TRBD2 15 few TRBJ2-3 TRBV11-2 TGTGCCAGCAGCTTACCGGGACTAAGCACAGATACGCAGTATTTT CASSLPGLSTDTQYF
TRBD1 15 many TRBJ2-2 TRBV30 TGTGCCCAAACAGGGGGGACAGGGGACACCGGGGAGCTGTTTTTT CAQTGGTGDTGELFF
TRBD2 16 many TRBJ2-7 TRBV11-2 TGTGCCAGCAGCTTAGAATCACTAGCGGGAGGATACGAGCAGTACTTC CASSLESLAGGYEQYF
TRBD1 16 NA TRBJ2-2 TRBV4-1 TGCGCCAGCAGCCCCAGGGGGTCCCAGGACACCGGGGAGCTGTTTTTT CASSPRGSQDTGELFF
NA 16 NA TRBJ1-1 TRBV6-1 TGTGCCAGCAGTGAAGTACCGGGGGCCATGAACACTGAAGCTTTCTTT CASSEVPGAMNTEAFF
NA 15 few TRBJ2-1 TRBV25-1 TGTGCCAGCAGTACGTTGGACCTAACCTACAATGAGCAGTTCTTC CASSTLDLTYNEQFF
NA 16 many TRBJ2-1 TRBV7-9 TGTGCCAGCAGCCACAGACGGAGCGGCGCAGGGGATGAGCAGTTCTTC CASSHRRSGAGDEQFF
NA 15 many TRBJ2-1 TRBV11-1 TGTGCCAGCAGCTTAGACTTCAGCTCCTACAATGAGCAGTTCTTC CASSLDFSSYNEQFF
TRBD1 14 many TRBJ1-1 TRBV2 TGTGCCAGCACTAGGACAGGAAGGAACACTGAAGCTTTCTTT CASTRTGRNTEAFF
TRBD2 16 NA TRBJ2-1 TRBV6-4 TGTGCCAGCACCCCCACCGCGGGACTAGCGGGAGATGAGCAGTTCTTC CASTPTAGLAGDEQFF
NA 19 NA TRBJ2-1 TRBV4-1 TGCGCCAGCAGCCACCCCCGCTCGAGGGCAGATCGGGGAGTGAATGAGCAGTTCTTC CASSHPRSRADRGVNEQFF
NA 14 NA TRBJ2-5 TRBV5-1 TGCGCCAGCAACTTGGTCGGTGGGCTGGAGACCCAGTACTTC CASNLVGGLETQYF
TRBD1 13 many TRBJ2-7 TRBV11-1 TGTGCCAGCAGCAAGGGACAGAAGGCCGAGCAGTACTTC CASSKGQKAEQYF
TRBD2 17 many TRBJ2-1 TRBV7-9 TGTGCCAGCAGACCCAGCGGGGAGCGGAGCTCCTACAATGAGCAGTTCTTC CASRPSGERSSYNEQFF
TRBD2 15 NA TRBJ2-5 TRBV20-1 TGCAGTGCTAGGGGGTCCACCGGGAGGAGCGAGACCCAGTACTTC CSARGSTGRSETQYF
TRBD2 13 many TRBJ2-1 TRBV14 TGTGCCAGCAGCCAAGTTTCGGGAGGGGAGCAGTTCTTC CASSQVSGGEQFF
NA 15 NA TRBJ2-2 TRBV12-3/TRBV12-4 TGTGCCAGCAGTTTTTCGACAGACCGGACCGGGGAGCTGTTTTTT CASSFSTDRTGELFF
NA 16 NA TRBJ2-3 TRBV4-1 TGCGCCAGCAGCCGAGCGGGTCCCACTATCACAGATACGCAGTATTTT CASSRAGPTITDTQYF
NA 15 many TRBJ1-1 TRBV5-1 TGCGCCAGCAGCTTGCTTTTGGGACAGAACACTGAAGCTTTCTTT CASSLLLGQNTEAFF
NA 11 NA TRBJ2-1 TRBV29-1 TGCAGCGTTGAATCTAGCAATGAGCAGTTCTTC CSVESSNEQFF
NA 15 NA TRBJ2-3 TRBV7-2 TGTGCCAGCACCCCTCGTCGGGAAAGCACAGATACGCAGTATTTT CASTPRRESTDTQYF
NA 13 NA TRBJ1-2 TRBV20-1 TGCAGTGCTAGAGATACACAAGACTATGGCTACACCTTC CSARDTQDYGYTF
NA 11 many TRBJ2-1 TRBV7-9 TGTGCCAGCAGCTTAATGGGGGAGCAGTTCTTC CASSLMGEQFF
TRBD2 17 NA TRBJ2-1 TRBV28 TGTGCCAGCAGTCCATCCCCCGGGACTAGCGGGAGAGATGAGCAGTTCTTC CASSPSPGTSGRDEQFF
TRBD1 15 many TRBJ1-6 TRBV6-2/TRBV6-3 TGTGCCAGCAAGAGGGACAGCGGATATAATTCACCCCTCCACTTT CASKRDSGYNSPLHF
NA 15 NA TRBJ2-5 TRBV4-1 TGCGCCAGCAGCCAAGAAGGGGGAGGTCAAGAGACCCAGTACTTC CASSQEGGGQETQYF
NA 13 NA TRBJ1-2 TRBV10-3 TGTGCCATCTCCCCACCGGGTTCGGAAGGCTACACCTTC CAISPPGSEGYTF
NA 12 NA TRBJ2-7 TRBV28 TGTGCCAGCAGTTTTTCTGTCTACGAGCAGTACTTC CASSFSVYEQYF
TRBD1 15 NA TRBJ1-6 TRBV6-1 TGTGCCACTCACCTTGGGACAGGGAGAAATTCACCCCTCCACTTT CATHLGTGRNSPLHF
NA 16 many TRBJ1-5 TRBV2 TGTGCCAGCAGTGAAAAGGCCCCTTATAGCAATCAGCCCCAGCATTTT CASSEKAPYSNQPQHF
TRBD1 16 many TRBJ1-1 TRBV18 TGTGCCAGCTCACCTGGGACAGGGGGCTTTGGGACTGAAGCTTTCTTT CASSPGTGGFGTEAFF
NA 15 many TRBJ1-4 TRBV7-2 TGTGCCAGCAGCCGAGGCTGGGGGGAGAAGGAAAAACTGTTTTTT CASSRGWGEKEKLFF
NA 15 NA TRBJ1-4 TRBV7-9 TGTGCCAGCCTCCGAGACAGAGGGACTAATGAAAAACTGTTTTTT CASLRDRGTNEKLFF
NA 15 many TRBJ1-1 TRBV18 TGTGCCAGCTCACCCCCAAGGGGGACGAACACTGAAGCTTTCTTT CASSPPRGTNTEAFF
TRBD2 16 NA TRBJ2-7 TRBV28 TGTGCCAGCAGTTCCCTGGGTAGCGGGGTACCCTACGAGCAGTACTTC CASSSLGSGVPYEQYF